Following are 32 T cell receptor beta chains from one sample sequenced in a study of shared clonotypes between healthy human individuals. Libraries were prepared by immunoSEQ multiplex PCR; TCRdb keeps only in-frame clonotypes and omits some of them. There are some 1,100,000 clones in the sample; 75% to 80% occur only once, and more than 0.5% lies in the top ten. The sequenced sample was memory CD4+ T cells from PBMCs. Subset given: CD45RA-negative fraction. These receptor sequences come from a man between 18 and 35 years old in good health. Some clones in this sample may be carry-over from other donors' samples.

This clone was detected only a few times. The chain recombines TRBV19 with TRBJ1-5, with 10 nucleotides matching TRBD1. The CDR3 sequence is 15 residues long. V gave up 5 bases and J gave up 1 base; unmatched junction bases: 2. Germline assignment: CDR1 LNHDA and CDR2 SQIVND (reference sequence). Here the CDR3 reads CASSWDRGSNQPQHF. The CDR3 DNA reads TGTGCCAGTAGTTGGGACAGGGGAAGCAATCAGCCCCAGCATTTT.

For this clone: The sample carries other DNA sequences with the same CDR3. The gene calls are TRBV11-2 and TRBJ2-1; D perhaps matches TRBD2 (6 bases). V was cut by 0 bases and J by 4 bases, with 10 bases left in between. Germline values: CDR1 SGHAT, CDR2 FQNNGV. CDR3 size: 15 residues. This CDR3 is CASSLELAGYNEQFF. The CDR3 DNA sequence: TGTGCCAGCAGCTTAGAACTAGCAGGTTACAATGAGCAGTTCTTC.

The chain combines TRBV2 with TRBJ2-7; 7 bases line up with TRBD1. This CDR3 is 15 amino acids long. Germline V CDR1 and CDR2: SNHLY, FYNNEI. J gave up 3 bases and V 6 bases, and 11 bases lay outside the gene matches. In DNA, the CDR3 is TGTGCCAGCAGAGGAGGACAGGAGACATTCTACGAGCAGTACTTC. Translated, it gives CASRGGQETFYEQYF. Full variable domain (remainder filled in from reference TRBV2 and TRBJ2-7): EPEVTQTPSHQVTQMGQEVILRCVPISNHLYFYWYRQILGQKVEFLVSFYNNEISEKSEIFDDQFSVERPDGSNFTLKIRSTKLEDSAMYFCASRGGQETFYEQYFGPGTRLTVT.

A note on this clone: This CDR3 is also generated by other DNA sequences in the sample. The chain uses TRBV5-1 and TRBJ2-1, with 13 bases aligning to TRBD2. V lost 4 bases to trimming and J lost 6 bases; unmatched junction nucleotides: 4. The CDR3 runs to 15 residues. From germline, CDR1 is SGHRS and CDR2 YFSETQ. The CDR3 sequence: CASSGLAGVSNEQFF. CDR3 nucleotide sequence: TGCGCCAGCAGCGGACTAGCGGGAGTATCCAATGAGCAGTTCTTC.

The rearrangement links TRBV4-2 to TRBJ2-7, with 10 positions matching TRBD1. Germline V gene data show CDR1 as LGHNA and CDR2 as YNFKEQ. Trimming at V came to 3 bases and at J to 2 bases, leaving 4 bases not matched to a gene. The CDR3 sequence is 15 residues long. The CDR3 DNA reads TGTGCCAGCAGCCACGGGACAGGGGTTCCCTACGAGCAGTACTTC. This sequence encodes CASSHGTGVPYEQYF.

The chain couples TRBV28 to TRBJ1-2, with D perhaps matching TRBD1 (5 bases). V was pared by 6 bases and J by 7 bases, with 15 bases between. Germline CDR1 reads MDHEN; CDR2 reads SYDVKM. The CDR3 is 13 amino acids. The CDR3 reads CASRPASGFGYTF. The DNA for the CDR3 is TGTGCCAGCAGACCTGCATCAGGGTTTGGCTACACCTTC.

This clone was seen only a few times. V is TRBV27 and J is TRBJ2-7, with TRBD1 matching over 7 bases. This CDR3 comprises 13 residues. Trimming took 6 bases from V and 6 from J; bases not matched to a gene: 8. The germline V gene has CDR1 MNHEY and CDR2 SMNVEV (reference sequence). This chain's CDR3 is CASRPDRWGEQYF. The CDR3 bases are TGTGCCAGCAGACCGGACAGGTGGGGCGAGCAGTACTTC.

V and J are TRBV18 and TRBJ2-2; tentatively, D is TRBD2 (5 bases). This CDR3 has 15 residues. CDR1 and CDR2 (germline): KGHSH, LQKENI. V lost 1 base and J lost 1, with 7 bases in between. The CDR3 loop is CASSPRTENTGELFF. The CDR3 DNA reads as TGTGCCAGCTCACCACGGACTGAGAACACCGGGGAGCTGTTTTTT.

The chain uses TRBV19 and TRBJ2-7; 13 nucleotides agree with TRBD2. This CDR3 spans 15 amino acids. The ends lost 6 bases at V and 3 bases at J; junction bases unmatched: 5. Germline assignment: CDR1 LNHDA and CDR2 SQIVND (reference sequence). The CDR3 nucleotides are TGTGCCAGTAGCCATCGACTAGCGGGAGGCTACGAGCAGTACTTC. Translating it yields CASSHRLAGGYEQYF.

This rearrangement joins TRBV5-1 to TRBJ1-2; D is perhaps TRBD1 (5 bases). Trimming left V 3 bases short and J 6 bases short, with 15 bases between. This CDR3 has 14 amino acids. Germline CDR1 reads SGHRS; CDR2 reads YFSETQ. CDR3 residues: CASSSLHGADGYTF. In DNA form, the CDR3 reads TGCGCCAGCAGCTCCCTACACGGGGCTGATGGCTACACCTTC. Full variable domain (missing parts from reference TRBV5-1 and TRBJ1-2): KAGVTQTPRYLIKTRGQQVTLSCSPISGHRSVSWYQQTPGQGLQFLFEYFSETQRNKGNFPGRFSGRQFSNSRSEMNVSTLELGDSALYLCASSSLHGADGYTFGSGTRLTVV.

This clone was seen only a few times. The CDR3 DNA follows: TGTGCCAGCAGCGAGGACAGGGGAATTGAAGCTTTCTTT. Its translation: CASSEDRGIEAFF. J is TRBJ1-1 and V is TRBV6-1; TRBD1 agrees at 9 bases. V lost 6 bases and J lost 7; bases outside the gene matches: 6. Per the germline V gene, CDR1 is MNHNS and CDR2 is SASEGT. CDR3 length: 13 amino acids.

This clone appeared a few times. The gene calls are TRBV9 and TRBJ2-5; D may match TRBD1 or TRBD2 (5 bases each). CDR1 and CDR2 (germline): SGDLS, YYNGEE. Deletions cut 0 bases from V and 4 bases from J, with 19 bases between. The CDR3 spans 17 residues. CDR3 bases: TGTGCCAGCAGCGTAGGGGGCCGCGGGTGGCGTGGAGAGACCCAGTACTTC. This translates into CASSVGGRGWRGETQYF.

This clone occurred a few times. The chain uses TRBV11-2 and TRBJ1-2, with D maybe TRBD1 (5 bases). The CDR3 sequence is 13 residues long. The V end lost 5 bases, the J end lost 4 bases, and 11 bases lay between the germline ends. Looked up from germline, CDR1 is SGHAT and CDR2 is FQNNGV. CDR3 sequence: CASSPGLPYGYTF. In DNA form, the CDR3 reads TGTGCCAGCAGCCCGGGACTGCCCTATGGCTACACCTTC. Full variable domain (outside the CDR3, taken from reference TRBV11-2 and TRBJ1-2): EAGVAQSPRYKIIEKRQSVAFWCNPISGHATLYWYQQILGQGPKLLIQFQNNGVVDDSQLPKDRFSAERLKGVDSTLKIQPAKLEDSAVYLCASSPGLPYGYTFGSGTRLTVV.

About this clone: The same CDR3 also results from other DNA sequences found in this sample. The chain joins TRBV5-1 to TRBJ2-7, with D unclear. The CDR3 is made up of 13 amino acids. Germline CDR1 reads SGHRS; CDR2 reads YFSETQ. V gave up 1 base and J gave up 0 bases, with 5 bases separating them. In DNA, the CDR3 is TGCGCCAGCAGCTTGCTCGGCTCCTACGAGCAGTACTTC. The encoded protein is CASSLLGSYEQYF. Looking up the rest from reference TRBV5-1 and TRBJ2-7 gives the full variable domain: KAGVTQTPRYLIKTRGQQVTLSCSPISGHRSVSWYQQTPGQGLQFLFEYFSETQRNKGNFPGRFSGRQFSNSRSEMNVSTLELGDSALYLCASSLLGSYEQYFGPGTRLTVT.

With regard to this clone: This may stem from a read error, because a much larger clone lies one nucleotide away. This chain links TRBV7-2 with TRBJ2-7; no clear D. The V end lost 5 bases, the J end lost 0 bases, and 2 bases lay between the germline ends. The germline gives CDR1 SGHTA, CDR2 FQGNSA. The CDR3 consists of 11 residues. The chain's CDR3 is CASSNSYEQYF. The CDR3 DNA is TGTGCCAGCAGCAACTCCTACGAGCAGTACTTC.

This clone was observed a handful of times. This chain connects TRBV2 to TRBJ2-7, with 7 bases that match TRBD2. The CDR3 extends over 12 amino acids. The V gene end was trimmed by 10 bases and the J gene end by 7 bases; junction bases not matched to a gene: 10. CDR1 and CDR2 from the germline V gene are SNHLY and FYNNEI. The CDR3, as DNA: TGTGCCACCGGTGGGAGGGCGGGTGAGCAGTACTTC. Translating it yields CATGGRAGEQYF.

The chain links TRBV27 to TRBJ2-1; 7 bases line up with TRBD1. Germline CDR1 and CDR2: MNHEY and SMNVEV (reference sequence). The CDR3 sequence is 14 residues long. V was pared by 6 bases and J by 5 bases, with 7 bases of the junction left unmatched. The CDR3 region is CASRPDRANNEQFF. In DNA form, the CDR3 reads TGTGCCAGCAGACCTGACAGGGCGAACAATGAGCAGTTCTTC.

The chain is built from TRBV6-5 and TRBJ1-2; 7 positions match TRBD1. Germline loops: CDR1 MNHEY, CDR2 SVGAGI. The V gene end was trimmed by 5 bases and the J gene end by 5 bases; junction bases not matched to a gene: 8. The CDR3 is made up of 14 amino acids. CDR3 region: CASSPDRDSYGYTF. DNA of the CDR3: TGTGCCAGCAGTCCAGACCGGGACAGTTATGGCTACACCTTC.

The rearrangement joins TRBV28 to TRBJ1-5; a possible D gene is TRBD1 (5 bases). V was pared by 8 bases and J by 2 bases, with 10 bases between. CDR3 length: 13 amino acids. CDR1 is MDHEN, CDR2 SYDVKM, per germline. CDR3 nucleotide sequence: TGTGCCAGCTCCCAGGGCGGCAATCAGCCCCAGCATTTT. The encoded protein is CASSQGGNQPQHF.

The chain's CDR3 is CASSPQPSGNGYTF. CDR3 coding DNA: TGTGCCAGCTCTCCGCAGCCGTCGGGGAATGGCTACACCTTC. The chain has TRBV18 and TRBJ1-2; D uncertain. V lost 6 bases and J 6 bases, leaving 17 bases between the germline ends. CDR1 and CDR2 from the germline V gene are KGHSH and LQKENI. CDR3 length: 14 residues.

With respect to this clone: With a much larger clone just one base away, this may be a read error. The sample has other DNA sequences that encode this CDR3 too. The chain combines TRBV5-1 with TRBJ2-3, with D possibly being TRBD2 (5 bases). CDR1 SGHRS and CDR2 YFSETQ come from the germline V gene. The CDR3 covers 12 residues. V was shortened by 2 bases and J by 6 bases, with 7 bases between the two germline ends. The CDR3 DNA follows: TGCGCCAGCAGCTTAACGGGGGATACGCAGTATTTT. Its translation: CASSLTGDTQYF.

The CDR3 spells CASSPSDRGNEKLFF. The CDR3 DNA follows: TGTGCCAGCAGTCCGTCGGACAGGGGAAATGAAAAACTGTTTTTT. The chain employs TRBV27 and TRBJ1-4, with 9 bases lining up with TRBD1. CDR1 and CDR2 from the germline V gene are MNHEY and SMNVEV (reference sequence). Germline trimming cut 5 bases from V and 5 bases from J; bases unmatched to any gene: 6. CDR3 size: 15 residues.

The J gene is TRBJ2-1, the V gene TRBV6-5; 11 nucleotides align to TRBD2. The V segment lost 2 bases and the J segment 7 bases; nucleotides outside the gene matches: 4. This CDR3 is 15 amino acids long. The germline V gene has CDR1 MNHEY and CDR2 SVGAGI. The chain's CDR3 is CASSYVAGGGNEQFF. CDR3 DNA sequence: TGTGCCAGCAGTTACGTAGCGGGAGGGGGAAATGAGCAGTTCTTC.

The rearrangement joins TRBV6-5 to TRBJ2-7, with D possibly being TRBD1 (5 bases). The CDR3 sequence is 11 residues long. The germline gives CDR1 MNHEY, CDR2 SVGAGI. V gave up 9 bases and J gave up 4 bases, with 10 bases separating them. The CDR3 nucleotides are TGTGCCAGTTGGGGCAGATACGAGCAGTACTTC. Translated, it gives CASWGRYEQYF.

V gene TRBV14 combines with J gene TRBJ1-1; weak D call: TRBD1 (6 bases). CDR3 length equals 17 residues. V dropped 2 bases and J dropped 0 bases, with 16 bases sitting between them. The germline V gene has CDR1 SGHDN and CDR2 FVKESK. CDR3 protein: CASSQRAGAGMNTEAFF. The CDR3 bases are TGTGCCAGCAGCCAACGGGCAGGGGCCGGTATGAACACTGAAGCTTTCTTT. Supplemented by reference TRBV14 and TRBJ1-1, the full variable domain reads EAGVTQFPSHSVIEKGQTVTLRCDPISGHDNLYWYRRVMGKEIKFLLHFVKESKQDESGMPNNRFLAERTGGTYSTLKVQPAELEDSGVYFCASSQRAGAGMNTEAFFGQGTRLTVV.

The J gene is TRBJ2-3, the V gene TRBV14, with D tentatively TRBD1 or TRBD2 (6 bases each). The CDR3 is 18 amino acids. CDR1 is SGHDN, CDR2 FVKESK, per germline. V was shortened by 3 bases and J by 2 bases, with 21 bases between the two germline ends. The CDR3, as DNA: TGTGCCAGCAGCCACCGAGGGGGGCTGCCTAGTACCACAGATACGCAGTATTTT. This codes for CASSHRGGLPSTTDTQYF.

The gene calls are TRBV11-3 and TRBJ2-3; D is possibly TRBD1 or TRBD2 (5 bases each). CDR1 and CDR2 from the germline V gene are SGHNT and YENEEA. This CDR3 contains 16 residues. V was shortened by 3 bases and J by 8 bases, with 21 bases between the two germline ends. CDR3 loop: CASSLGPGLGEGTQYF. In nucleotides, the CDR3 is TGTGCCAGCAGCTTGGGGCCAGGGTTGGGAGAGGGTACGCAGTATTTT. Using reference TRBV11-3 and TRBJ2-3 for the parts outside the CDR3, the full variable domain is EAGVVQSPRYKIIEKKQPVAFWCNPISGHNTLYWYLQNLGQGPELLIRYENEEAVDDSQLPKDRFSAERLKGVDSTLKIQPAELGDSAVYLCASSLGPGLGEGTQYFGPGTRLTVL.

This rearrangement joins TRBV29-1 to TRBJ1-1; D uncertain. V was pared by 4 bases and J by 4 bases, with 13 bases between. Looked up from germline, CDR1 is SQVTM and CDR2 is ANQGSEA. There are 13 residues in the CDR3. CDR3 sequence reads: CSVAYGRGTEAFF. In DNA, the CDR3 is TGCAGCGTTGCCTACGGGAGAGGCACTGAAGCTTTCTTT.

The chain carries TRBV15 and TRBJ2-3; 7 bases agree with TRBD1. V lost 4 bases, J lost 5 bases, and 9 bases stayed unmatched. Germline V gene lookup returns CDR1 LNHNV and CDR2 YYDKDF (reference sequence). CDR3 length: 15 residues. The CDR3 coding sequence is TGTGCCACCAGCACAACAGGGGCCCGCGGAGATACGCAGTATTTT. Amino acid sequence: CATSTTGARGDTQYF. Supplemented by reference TRBV15 and TRBJ2-3, the full variable domain reads DAMVIQNPRYQVTQFGKPVTLSCSQTLNHNVMYWYQQKSSQAPKLLFHYYDKDFNNEADTPDNFQSRRPNTSFCFLDIRSPGLGDTAMYLCATSTTGARGDTQYFGPGTRLTVL.

This clone was seen more than once but under ten times. The chain recombines TRBV10-3 with TRBJ1-1; TRBD1 matches 8 bases. With 3 bases clipped from V and 5 bases from J, the junction kept 8 bases outside the gene matches. This CDR3 region has 15 residues. The germline V gene has CDR1 ENHRY and CDR2 SYGVKD. The CDR3 loop reads CAISDRGLGETEAFF. CDR3 sequence (DNA): TGTGCCATCAGTGACAGGGGGCTGGGGGAAACTGAAGCTTTCTTT.

This clone was seen once. This chain uses TRBV7-8 with TRBJ1-5; D is ambiguous. The CDR3 length is 15 residues. The germline V gene encodes CDR1 SGHVS and CDR2 FQNEAQ. V gave up 3 bases and J gave up 1 base, with 10 bases separating them. In DNA, the CDR3 is TGTGCCAGCAGCTTCTTCTCGGGGAGCAATCAGCCCCAGCATTTT. This codes for CASSFFSGSNQPQHF.

The chain employs TRBV5-4 and TRBJ2-2, with D perhaps matching TRBD1 (5 bases). Germline loops: CDR1 SGHNT, CDR2 YYREEE (reference sequence). The germline V and J ends were trimmed by 0 bases and 6 bases, with 12 bases remaining between them. CDR3 length equals 15 residues. Here the CDR3 reads CASSLAQGPAGELFF. The CDR3 DNA reads TGTGCCAGCAGCTTGGCTCAGGGTCCAGCCGGGGAGCTGTTTTTT.